The next 2 T cell receptor beta chains were all read from a single sample in a study of CD8 T cells in Susac syndrome. It was with random hexamers that 0.5 to 1 ug RNA was reverse transcribed. Each CDR3 protein gets one entry after TCRdb re-called the immunoSEQ multiplex PCR reads with MiXCR. This sample has 100,000 to 150,000 distinct CDR3 sequences; approximately 93% occur once, and the top ten carry approximately 0.31%. Material: CD8+ T cells from PBMCs. These receptors were obtained from a human donor with multiple sclerosis.

This chain connects TRBV6-5 to TRBJ1-5; 10 nucleotides match TRBD1. The CDR3 spans 15 residues. V gave up 5 bases and J gave up 5 bases; unmatched junction bases: 6. Germline V gives CDR1 MNHEY, CDR2 SVGAGI. The CDR3 protein is CASSPGQGFYQPQHF. The CDR3 DNA sequence: TGTGCCAGCAGTCCGGGACAGGGGTTCTATCAGCCCCAGCATTTT.

This chain uses TRBV6-1 with TRBJ2-7, with D possibly being TRBD2 (6 bases). The V end lost 0 bases, the J end lost 4 bases, and 13 bases lay between the germline ends. Germline V gene lookup returns CDR1 MNHNS and CDR2 SASEGT. The CDR3 has 15 residues. The CDR3 reads CASSEALEGRYEQYF. CDR3 bases: TGTGCCAGCAGTGAAGCGCTGGAGGGGCGGTACGAGCAGTACTTC.